These 24 T cell receptor beta chains share one sample of origin, sequenced in a study of blood T cell repertoires in COVID-19. The protocol was immunoSEQ multiplex PCR, while the TCRdb copy is restricted to in-frame clones and leaves out a portion. The sample contains 390,000 or so clones, around 90% of which appear only once. What was sequenced was peripheral blood. Receptors were obtained from a man aged 18-30 years with active or convalescent COVID-19.

A word on this clone: The sample contains more than one DNA sequence encoding this CDR3. The CDR3 bases are TGCGCCAGCAGCCAAACGCCGGGAGGGACCTACGAGCAGTACTTC. Its translation is CASSQTPGGTYEQYF. The gene calls are TRBV4-1 and TRBJ2-7, with 8 nucleotides matching TRBD2. From germline, CDR1 is MGHRA and CDR2 YSYEKL. Trimming at V came to 2 bases and at J to 2 bases, leaving 5 bases not matched to a gene. This CDR3 has 15 residues.

The CDR3 DNA sequence: TGTGCCAGCAAGACGGGGGTCCAGCCCCAGCATTTT. This encodes CASKTGVQPQHF. The chain couples TRBV6-6 to TRBJ1-5, with D maybe TRBD1 (5 bases). This CDR3 region has 12 residues. Germline V CDR1 and CDR2: MNHNY, SVGAGI (reference sequence). V lost 7 bases to trimming and J lost 7 bases, with 11 bases between them.

In this sample, this clone turned up once. This chain links TRBV19 with TRBJ2-7; D perhaps matches TRBD1 (6 bases). From germline, CDR1 is LNHDA and CDR2 SQIVND (reference sequence). The CDR3 is 13 residues long. Trimming stripped 4 bases from V and 1 base from J, with 8 bases between. CDR3: CASSSGQSYEQYF. CDR3 sequence (DNA): TGTGCCAGTAGTAGCGGACAGTCCTACGAGCAGTACTTC. The full variable domain, its missing parts supplied by reference TRBV19 and TRBJ2-7, is DGGITQSPKYLFRKEGQNVTLSCEQNLNHDAMYWYRQDPGQGLRLIYYSQIVNDFQKGDIAEGYSVSREKKESFPLTVTSAQKNPTAFYLCASSSGQSYEQYFGPGTRLTVT.

This clone has just one count. This chain's CDR3 is CASSPKARDYGYTF. The CDR3 DNA follows: TGTGCCAGCAGTCCGAAAGCACGGGACTATGGCTACACCTTC. This sequence joins TRBV27 and TRBJ1-2; D remains ambiguous. The CDR3 runs to 14 residues. The V and J ends lost 5 bases and 3 bases respectively, with 13 bases between them. Germline values: CDR1 MNHEY, CDR2 SMNVEV (reference sequence).

The CDR3 region has the DNA TGTGCCAGCAGTTTACGCAGGGCGTTATCTAGCACCGGGGAGCTGTTTTTT. Translated: CASSLRRALSSTGELFF. The chain uses TRBV27 and TRBJ2-2; tentative D call: TRBD1 (5 bases). Trimming cost V 2 bases and J 4 bases, with 17 bases left between them. CDR3 length equals 17 residues. Germline CDR1 and CDR2: MNHEY and SMNVEV (reference sequence).

Notes on this clone: This sample includes further DNA sequences coding for the same CDR3. V and J are TRBV19 and TRBJ2-7; maybe TRBD1 (5 bases). The CDR3 length is 15 residues. Germline V gives CDR1 LNHDA, CDR2 SQIVND (reference sequence). V lost 2 bases and J lost 2, with 13 bases in between. CDR3 DNA sequence: TGTGCCAGTAGTATACTGGCAGGGTTAACCTACGAGCAGTACTTC. This gives the protein CASSILAGLTYEQYF.

The chain combines TRBV5-6 with TRBJ1-2; weak D call: TRBD1 (5 bases). This CDR3 comprises 13 residues. CDR1 SGHDT and CDR2 YYEEEE come from the germline V gene. Trimming cost V 6 bases and J 4 bases, with 13 bases left between them. CDR3 region: CASTGGGLYGYTF. The CDR3 bases are TGTGCCAGCACGGGGGGTGGGCTCTATGGCTACACCTTC. Full variable domain (missing parts from reference TRBV5-6 and TRBJ1-2): DAGVTQSPTHLIKTRGQQVTLRCSPKSGHDTVSWYQQALGQGPQFIFQYYEEEERQRGNFPDRFSGHQFPNYSSELNVNALLLGDSALYLCASTGGGLYGYTFGSGTRLTVV.

The J gene is TRBJ1-1, the V gene TRBV27; weak D call: TRBD1 (5 bases). The V end lost 5 bases, the J end lost 1 base, and 20 bases lay between the germline ends. CDR3 length: 17 amino acids. Germline V gives CDR1 MNHEY, CDR2 SMNVEV (reference sequence). Written as DNA, the CDR3 is TGTGCCAGCAGTCCTGCCCGACACGGGGGAAAGAACACTGAAGCTTTCTTT. Residues: CASSPARHGGKNTEAFF.

The chain uses TRBV28 and TRBJ1-2; D may be TRBD1 (5 bases). This CDR3 is built from 14 residues. CDR1 is MDHEN, CDR2 SYDVKM, per germline. Trimming shortened V by 6 bases and J by 4 bases, and 15 bases separated the two germline ends. This chain's CDR3 is CASRRPGTSYGYTF. The CDR3 nucleotides are TGTGCCAGCAGGAGACCCGGGACTTCCTATGGCTACACCTTC.

The chain is built from TRBV6-5 and TRBJ2-5; possible D gene TRBD2, 5 bases. V shed 1 base and J shed 2 bases, with 8 bases lying between them. The CDR3 contains 14 residues. Germline CDR1 is MNHEY and CDR2 is SVGAGI. The CDR3 bases are TGTGCCAGCAGTTACTGGTCGGGGCAAGAGACCCAGTACTTC. It codes for CASSYWSGQETQYF.

The rearrangement joins TRBV3-1 (or the pseudogene TRBV3-2) to TRBJ2-1, with 10 bases that match TRBD2. The length of the CDR3 is 18 residues. The germline CDR1 and CDR2 sequences are LGHDT and YNNKEL (reference sequence). V gave up 0 bases and J gave up 8 bases; unmatched junction bases: 13. CDR3 nucleotides: TGTGCCAGCAGCCAAGATGCGTTGCTAGCGGGAGTCGTCCATGAGCAGTTCTTC. It is translated as CASSQDALLAGVVHEQFF.

The chain links TRBV24-1 to TRBJ2-1; D might be TRBD2 (6 bases). The CDR3 sequence is 15 residues long. CDR1 and CDR2 from the germline V gene are KGHDR and SFDVKD. Trimming removed 4 bases from V and 10 bases from J, with 19 bases in between. The CDR3 region is CATSDSGSPDHEQFF. The DNA for the CDR3 is TGTGCCACCAGTGACTCCGGGAGCCCCGACCACGAGCAGTTCTTC.

V and J are TRBV6-2 or TRBV6-3 and TRBJ1-3; D gene uncertain. The CDR3 consists of 14 residues. V gave up 1 base and J gave up 1 base, with 5 bases separating them. Per germline, CDR1 MNHEY and CDR2 SVGEGT. CDR3 in amino acids: CASSYYGSGNTIYF. The CDR3 DNA is TGTGCCAGCAGTTACTACGGGTCTGGAAACACCATATATTTT.

This chain uses TRBV19 with TRBJ1-1; weak D call: TRBD1 (5 bases). CDR1 is LNHDA and CDR2 is SQIVND in the germline V gene (reference sequence). The ends were cut back, 8 bases at V and 11 bases at J, with 12 bases in the middle. CDR3 size: 10 residues. The CDR3 bases are TGTGCCAGTTGGGGGGGAAACGCTTTCTTT. Translating gives CASWGGNAFF.

The chain recombines TRBV7-3 with TRBJ1-6, with D possibly TRBD1 on 5 matching bases. Germline CDR1 and CDR2: SGHTA and FQGTGA. Trimming removed 1 base at V and 9 bases at J, with 10 bases between. CDR3 length: 14 residues. CDR3: CASSLSSQGSPLHF. Here the CDR3 DNA reads TGTGCCAGCAGCTTAAGCTCTCAGGGTTCACCCCTCCACTTT.

The V call is TRBV5-1, the J call TRBJ1-2; 7 bases are a match to TRBD1. Looked up from germline, CDR1 is SGHRS and CDR2 is YFSETQ. The junction had 5 bases not matched to a gene; V was cut back by 1 base and J by 2 bases. The CDR3 runs 15 residues. Written as DNA, the CDR3 is TGCGCCAGCAGCTTGTTTGCGGGACAGAACTATGGCTACACCTTC. Amino acids: CASSLFAGQNYGYTF.

CDR3 protein: CATSDPGQGTGELFF. The CDR3 nucleotides are TGTGCCACCAGTGACCCGGGACAGGGAACCGGGGAGCTGTTTTTT. The chain has TRBV24-1 and TRBJ2-2; 9 positions agree with TRBD1. Unmatched junction bases numbered 4, after V lost 4 bases and J lost 5 bases. The CDR3 covers 15 residues. Germline V gene data show CDR1 as KGHDR and CDR2 as SFDVKD.

The chain carries TRBV7-9 and TRBJ2-1, with 14 positions matching TRBD2. Germline CDR1 reads SEHNR; CDR2 reads FQNEAQ (reference sequence). The CDR3 covers 16 residues. The ends lost 6 bases at V and 6 bases at J; junction bases unmatched: 7. As DNA, the CDR3 is TGTGCCAGCAGTTCCCGGACTAGCGGGGGGCTCAATGAGCAGTTCTTC. Protein: CASSSRTSGGLNEQFF.

V is TRBV5-1 and J is TRBJ1-6; TRBD1 agrees at 8 bases. Looked up from germline, CDR1 is SGHRS and CDR2 is YFSETQ. J was trimmed by 5 bases and V by 4 bases; bases with no gene match: 5. The CDR3 totals 15 residues. CDR3 sequence reads: CASSTGTGNNSPLHF. The CDR3 DNA is TGCGCCAGCAGCACCGGGACAGGAAATAATTCACCCCTCCACTTT.

CDR3 DNA sequence: TGTGCCAGCAGTCCGGACAGGGAACAGCCCCAGCATTTT. It translates to CASSPDREQPQHF. This chain connects TRBV12-3 or TRBV12-4 to TRBJ1-5; 8 positions match TRBD1. J was trimmed by 7 bases and V by 5 bases; bases with no gene match: 4. The CDR3 extends over 13 amino acids.

The chain combines TRBV5-1 with TRBJ1-1, with 7 bases lining up with TRBD1. The V segment lost 3 bases and the J segment 2 bases; nucleotides outside the gene matches: 7. The CDR3 has 15 amino acids. Germline-derived CDR1 and CDR2 are SGHRS and YFSETQ. The CDR3 DNA sequence: TGCGCCAGCAGCTCCTCGGGACAGTTAAACACTGAAGCTTTCTTT. It codes for CASSSSGQLNTEAFF.

With respect to this clone: A junction boundary mismatches the germline segment, possibly from a read error. The chain carries TRBV11-3 and TRBJ2-2; TRBD1 is a possible D gene (5 bases). The CDR3 runs 13 residues. Germline loops: CDR1 SGHNT, CDR2 YENEEA. CDR3 nucleotide sequence: TGTGCCAGCAGCCTAGACAGTTTCGGGGAGCTGTTTTTT. Its protein product is CASSLDSFGELFF. The entire variable domain, with the rest obtained from reference TRBV11-3 and TRBJ2-2, is as follows: EAGVVQSPRYKIIEKKQPVAFWCNPISGHNTLYWYLQNLGQGPELLIRYENEEAVDDSQLPKDRFSAERLKGVDSTLKIQPAELGDSAVYLCASSLDSFGELFFGEGSRLTVL.

The chain couples TRBV27 to TRBJ1-6; no definite D call. Germline V gene sequence: CDR1 MNHEY, CDR2 SMNVEV (reference sequence). Trimming removed 5 bases from V and 9 bases from J, with 17 bases in between. The CDR3 spans 15 residues. The CDR3 protein is CASSLTRVSISPLHF. The CDR3 DNA is TGTGCCAGCAGTCTGACCCGGGTATCCATTTCACCCCTCCACTTT.

The chain carries TRBV7-3 and TRBJ1-1; 7 nucleotides line up with TRBD1. Germline values: CDR1 SGHTA, CDR2 FQGTGA. Trimming took 5 bases from V and 1 from J; bases not matched to a gene: 4. The CDR3 has 14 amino acids. CDR3: CASSRDRGNTEAFF. CDR3 DNA: TGTGCCAGCAGCCGGGACAGAGGGAACACTGAAGCTTTCTTT.